Given below is one T cell receptor beta chain in context. No antigen is known for it. This entry is derived from a study of cytomegalovirus exposure and HLA in healthy donors. Vbeta (60) and Jbeta (13) primers were used in the PCR. Clones were read by immunoSEQ multiplex PCR, and TCRdb kept only the in-frame ones, dropping some. In the table there are about 200,000 clones, about 86% of which are singletons. From germline, CDR1 is LNHNV and CDR2 YYDKDF (reference sequence). V shed 0 bases and J 3 bases; nucleotides not matched to a gene: 13. The CDR3 is made up of 18 amino acids. Study findings and constraints: In an earlier analysis, productive rearrangement rates for most beta V segments clustered near 87% or 30%. Researchers reported in a later analysis that a missense DCLRE1C variant was tied to TCR beta V- and J-gene trimming. The investigators catalogued 164 TCR beta chains as cytomegalovirus-associated.

These donors counted as nominally healthy when sampled, but unrecorded immune exposures were likely. Sequenced sample: PBMCs. This chain joins TRBV15 and TRBJ2-7; 8 nucleotides align to TRBD1. The sequence came from a woman in her twenties or thirties in good health and CMV-seronegative. CDR3 nucleotide sequence: TGTGCCACCAGCAGAGATAGGGGGTCCGGGACAGGCCGCTACGAGCAGTACTTC. Its protein is CATSRDRGSGTGRYEQYF.